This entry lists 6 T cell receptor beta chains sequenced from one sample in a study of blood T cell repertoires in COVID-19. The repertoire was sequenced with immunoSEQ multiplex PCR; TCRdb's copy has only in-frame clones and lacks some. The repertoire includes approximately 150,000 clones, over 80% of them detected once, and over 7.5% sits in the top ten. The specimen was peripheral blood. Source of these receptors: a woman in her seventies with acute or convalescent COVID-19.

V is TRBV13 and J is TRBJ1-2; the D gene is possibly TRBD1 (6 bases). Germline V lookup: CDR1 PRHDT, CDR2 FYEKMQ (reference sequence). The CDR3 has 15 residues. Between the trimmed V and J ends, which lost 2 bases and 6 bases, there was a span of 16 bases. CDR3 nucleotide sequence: TGTGCCAGCAGCTTAATGGACAGCCCACCACATGGCTACACCTTC. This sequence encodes CASSLMDSPPHGYTF.

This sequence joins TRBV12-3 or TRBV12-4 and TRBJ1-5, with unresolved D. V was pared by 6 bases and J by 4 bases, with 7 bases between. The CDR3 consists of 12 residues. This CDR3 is CASSYLNQPQHF. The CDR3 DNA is TGTGCCAGCAGCTACTTAAATCAGCCCCAGCATTTT.

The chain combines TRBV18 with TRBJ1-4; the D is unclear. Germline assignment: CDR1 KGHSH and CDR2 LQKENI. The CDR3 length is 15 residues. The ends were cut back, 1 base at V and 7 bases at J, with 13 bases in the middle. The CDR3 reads CASSPQRTDREKLFF. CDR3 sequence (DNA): TGTGCCAGCTCACCACAACGAACTGATCGTGAAAAACTGTTTTTT.

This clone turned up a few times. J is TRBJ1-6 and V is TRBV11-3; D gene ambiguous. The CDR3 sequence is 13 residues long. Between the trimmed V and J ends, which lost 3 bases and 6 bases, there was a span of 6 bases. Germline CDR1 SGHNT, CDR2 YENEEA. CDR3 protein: CASSFEGNSPLHF. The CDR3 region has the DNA TGTGCCAGCAGCTTCGAGGGTAATTCACCCCTCCACTTT.

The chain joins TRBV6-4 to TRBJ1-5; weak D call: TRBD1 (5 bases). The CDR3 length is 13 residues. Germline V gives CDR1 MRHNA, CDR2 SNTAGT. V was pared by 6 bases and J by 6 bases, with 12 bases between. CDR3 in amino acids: CASSPTGGQPQHF. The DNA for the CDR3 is TGTGCCAGCAGCCCAACCGGGGGTCAGCCCCAGCATTTT.

DNA of the CDR3: TGCAGCGTTGACATAGCGGGAGCAGCTGAGACCCAGTACTTC. Amino acids: CSVDIAGAAETQYF. This chain links TRBV29-1 with TRBJ2-5, with 9 bases matching TRBD2. This CDR3 spans 14 amino acids. V shed 3 bases and J 5 bases; nucleotides not matched to a gene: 7. Germline assignment: CDR1 SQVTM and CDR2 ANQGSEA.